A selection of T cell receptor beta chains follows, all from one sample in a study of OX40 agonist ivuxolimab in advanced cancers. The protocol was immunoSEQ multiplex PCR, while the TCRdb copy is restricted to in-frame clones and leaves out a portion. The sample holds tens of thousands of clones, around 89% seen once. The sequenced sample was CD4+ or CD8+ T cells sorted from blood, obtained in a trial of the OX40 agonist ivuxolimab. These receptors originate from an adult with an advanced solid tumor such as melanoma, head and neck, liver or kidney cancer. CDR3s include the opening cysteine and the closing phenylalanine or tryptophan. D genes are given only for firm matches.

v_gene	d_gene	j_gene	CDR3nt	CDR3aa
TRBV10-3	TRBD2	TRBJ2-1	TGTGCCATCAGTGAGGGAGGGAGGGCCGGTGAGCAGTTCTTC	CAISEGGRAGEQFF
TRBV11-3	-	TRBJ1-3	TGTGCCAGCAGCCTGGGACGGATCACCTCTGGAAACACCATATATTTT	CASSLGRITSGNTIYF
TRBV27	-	TRBJ1-6	TGTGCCAGCAGTTTAACCGGGGATTCACCCCTCCACTTT	CASSLTGDSPLHF
TRBV10-3	-	TRBJ2-1	TGTGCCATCACCGAACGGGTAAACAATGAGCAGTTCTTC	CAITERVNNEQFF
TRBV30	-	TRBJ1-1	TGTGCCTGGAGTGGGACAGCGAACACTGAAGCTTTCTTT	CAWSGTANTEAFF
TRBV5-4	-	TRBJ1-1	TGTGCCAGCAGCTTGGAGGGCCGGACGAACACTGAAGCTTTCTTT	CASSLEGRTNTEAFF
TRBV2	TRBD2	TRBJ2-3	TGTGCCAGCAGCGCTAGCGGTTTGAGCACAGATACGCAGTATTTT	CASSASGLSTDTQYF
TRBV6-5	-	TRBJ2-5	TGTGCCAGCACCGACCCGGTGGATGGGGAGACCCAGTACTTC	CASTDPVDGETQYF
TRBV27	-	TRBJ1-1	TGTGCCAGCAGTTCCACATCGGGGGGTATGGGCACTGAAGCTTTCTTT	CASSSTSGGMGTEAFF
TRBV5-4	-	TRBJ2-3	TGTGCCAGCAGCCTGGGGGAGGATACGCAGTATTTT	CASSLGEDTQYF
TRBV6-1	-	TRBJ2-3	TGTGCCAGCAGTGAAGGTGGGAGCACAGATACGCAGTATTTT	CASSEGGSTDTQYF
TRBV9	TRBD1	TRBJ2-2	TGTGCCAGCAGCCACGAGGGACAGCTAGCCTCCGGCACCGGGGAGCTGTTTTTT	CASSHEGQLASGTGELFF